The following is a T cell receptor (beta chain) sequence with its context. Its specificity is unknown. PCR primers comprised 60 Vbeta and 13 Jbeta primers. Produced via immunoSEQ multiplex PCR; TCRdb's table is partial and in-frame only. The table lists around 140,000 clones, approximately 87% of them singletons. The entry originates in a study of cytomegalovirus exposure and HLA in healthy donors. V dropped 5 bases and J dropped 2; count of bases not matched to a gene: 15. The CDR3 spans 18 residues. Germline V gene data show CDR1 as SGHTA and CDR2 as FQGNSA. Donors were nominally healthy when sampled, though unrecorded immune exposures were likely. Study-wide results and limits: In the analysis, some V segments, TRBV6-2 and TRBV6-3 included, were excluded as indistinguishable. The availability of immune exposure information extended only to CMV serostatus.

The source is a woman in her twenties or thirties in good health and CMV-seronegative. The sample was PBMCs. J is TRBJ2-5 and V is TRBV7-2; TRBD2 matches 9 bases. This chain's CDR3 is CASSPPSGSGGPQETQYF. CDR3 coding DNA: TGTGCCAGCAGCCCCCCGTCTGGTAGCGGGGGCCCTCAAGAGACCCAGTACTTC.